This T cell receptor beta chain was sequenced during a study of cytomegalovirus exposure and HLA in healthy donors. TCRdb keeps only in-frame clones here, not all; method: immunoSEQ multiplex PCR. Of 100,000 to 150,000 clones listed, just under 90% are singletons. While the first cohort had fewer than 850 subjects, the donors belonged to the separate validation cohort of about 120 subjects. Input material: PBMCs. The clonotype originates from a man aged 25 to 45 in good health and CMV-seronegative.

The CDR3 loop reads CASSLGSGGIVQYF. CDR3 nucleotide sequence: TGCGCCAGCAGCTTGGGGAGCGGGGGGATTGTGCAGTACTTC. This chain links TRBV5-1 with TRBJ2-7; 9 nucleotides agree with TRBD2. With V trimmed by 0 bases and J by 9 bases, 7 bases remained unmatched. The CDR3 has 14 amino acids. CDR1 is SGHRS, CDR2 YFSETQ, per germline.